This record covers a single T cell receptor beta chain. This sequence may be a read error, since a much larger clone differs from it by one base. The data derive from a study of identical twins. Germline V gives CDR1 MGHRA, CDR2 YSYEKL. The CDR3 has 15 residues. From the 5' RACE reads, TCRdb called clonotypes with MiXCR, one entry per CDR3 protein. The sample holds some 96,000 distinct CDR3 sequences, about 5.6% seen once. Specimen: memory T cells sorted from blood. This receptor was identified in a woman aged 45 to 65 in good health. V usage is TRBV4-1 and J usage is TRBJ2-3, with a possible D match to TRBD2 (5 bases). CDR3 coding DNA: TGCGCCAGCAGGCAAGAGGGCTTGAGAGCAGATACGCAGTATTTT. Translated, it gives CASRQEGLRADTQYF.